The 24 T cell receptor beta chains presented below share a single source sample, sequenced in a study of post-analysis software for immune sequencing data. Whole-study findings and limits: TRBV segments more frequent in patients than in controls numbered roughly five and included TRBV5-6, TRBV5-1 and TRBV20-1.

The antigens of these receptors remain unknown. Sequencing libraries made from TCR beta cDNA carried unique molecular identifiers. TCRdb analysed the PCR reads with MiXCR anew, one entry per CDR3 protein. This table holds about 460,000 distinct CDR3 sequences, around 40% found once. The specimen sequenced was blood. All receptors come from a girl under 18 with multiple sclerosis.

The V and J genes are TRBV29-1 and TRBJ2-1; D not certain. CDR3 length equals 12 residues. The germline V gene has CDR1 SQVTM and CDR2 ANQGSEA. V was clipped by 7 bases and J by 8 bases, with 15 bases between them. This chain's CDR3 is CSARPQSYEQFF. The CDR3 DNA reads as TGCAGCGCCAGACCTCAGAGCTATGAGCAGTTCTTC.

This clonotype appeared a few times. The chain uses TRBV28 and TRBJ2-6; 7 bases match TRBD2. Germline assignment: CDR1 MDHEN and CDR2 SYDVKM. Trimming removed 5 bases from V and 3 bases from J; junction bases left unmatched: 4. This CDR3 region has 15 residues. Here the CDR3 DNA reads TGTGCCAGCAGTCCCGGGGGGAATGGGGCCAACGTCCTGACTTTC. Its translation: CASSPGGNGANVLTF.

Comment on this clonotype: A read error may produce the germline difference seen at one junction end. V and J are TRBV11-2 and TRBJ2-3; 11 bases align to TRBD2. The CDR3 is 18 amino acids. CDR1 and CDR2 (germline): SGHAT, FQNNGV. CDR3 DNA sequence: TGTGCCAGCAACTTAGCGGGACTAGCGGATGAACGCACAGATACGCAGTATTTT. Amino acid sequence: CASNLAGLADERTDTQYF.

V is TRBV9 and J is TRBJ2-7; TRBD2 aligns across 9 bases. The trim removed 4 bases at V and 7 bases at J, leaving 15 bases unmatched. The CDR3 covers 16 residues. Germline V gene data show CDR1 as SGDLS and CDR2 as YYNGEE. DNA for the CDR3: TGTGCCAGCAGCCCGACTAGCGGAAGCTCCTACAATGAGCAGTACTTC. This codes for CASSPTSGSSYNEQYF.

The chain carries TRBV6-5 and TRBJ2-7; 7 positions agree with TRBD1. After removal of 4 bases from V and 2 bases from J, the junction contained 8 bases not matched to a gene. The CDR3 runs 15 residues. Germline V gene data show CDR1 as MNHEY and CDR2 as SVGAGI. CDR3: CASSSSGTAAYEQYF. The CDR3 nucleotides are TGTGCCAGCAGTTCGTCCGGGACAGCGGCCTACGAGCAGTACTTC.

J is TRBJ1-2 and V is TRBV12-3 or TRBV12-4; possible D gene TRBD1, 6 bases. Trimming left V 6 bases short and J 7 bases short, with 21 bases between. This CDR3 is 15 amino acids long. The CDR3, as DNA: TGTGCCAGCAGCCATATGGGTGAGGGGGTCTCTGGCTACACCTTC. Translating it yields CASSHMGEGVSGYTF.

The chain couples TRBV20-1 to TRBJ2-1; 10 positions match TRBD1. There are 12 residues in the CDR3. V was clipped by 3 bases and J by 7 bases; unmatched bases: 0. The V gene's germline CDR1 is DFQATT and CDR2 SNEGSKA (reference sequence). CDR3 amino acids: CSARDRGNEQFF. DNA of the CDR3: TGCAGTGCTAGGGACAGGGGGAATGAGCAGTTCTTC.

The sample holds a few counts of this clonotype. The V call is TRBV7-2, the J call TRBJ2-6; the match to TRBD1 covers 7 bases. J was trimmed by 0 bases and V by 4 bases; bases with no gene match: 6. CDR1 and CDR2 (germline): SGHTA, FQGNSA. The CDR3 is 17 amino acids. CDR3 sequence: CASSWGQLNSGANVLTF. CDR3 nucleotide sequence: TGTGCCAGCAGCTGGGGACAGCTCAACTCTGGGGCCAACGTCCTGACTTTC.

In its sample, this clonotype was seen a few times. The chain recombines TRBV28 with TRBJ2-4; no reliable D call. The J call may be mistaken, given a closer DNA end match to TRBJ2-7. The CDR3 extends over 12 amino acids. Germline V lookup: CDR1 MDHEN, CDR2 SYDVKM. This CDR3 reads CASSSRSLEQYF. CDR3 in DNA: TGTGCCAGCAGTTCCAGATCCCTCGAGCAGTACTTC.

A few counts support this clonotype. The chain joins TRBV7-9 to TRBJ2-7, with 8 positions matching TRBD2. The CDR3 runs 18 residues. With 5 bases clipped from V and 5 bases from J, the junction kept 20 bases outside the gene matches. CDR1 is SEHNR, CDR2 FQNEAQ, per germline (reference sequence). CDR3 residues: CASSQKYGEAGVFHEQYF. In DNA, the CDR3 is TGTGCCAGCAGCCAAAAGTATGGGGAAGCGGGAGTTTTTCACGAGCAGTACTTC.

This sequence joins TRBV28 and TRBJ2-1; weak D call: TRBD2 (5 bases). The last part of the DNA fits TRBJ2-7 better; the J call may be wrong. Germline V CDR1 and CDR2: MDHEN, SYDVKM. CDR3 length equals 13 residues. The DNA for the CDR3 is TGTGCCAGCACGAGGGCTCCCTACAATGAGCAGTACTTC. Its protein is CASTRAPYNEQYF.

The chain carries TRBV5-6 and TRBJ2-6; TRBD1 agrees at 7 bases. CDR1 is SGHDT, CDR2 YYEEEE, per germline. This CDR3 region has 15 residues. V lost 0 bases, J lost 4 bases, and 1 base stayed unmatched. The CDR3 DNA is TGTGCCAGCAGCTTGGACAGGGGCGGGGCCAACGTCCTGACTTTC. It translates to CASSLDRGGANVLTF.

This chain links TRBV20-1 with TRBJ2-5; 7 bases are shared with TRBD1. The CDR3 is 14 amino acids. Germline V lookup: CDR1 DFQATT, CDR2 SNEGSKA (reference sequence). The V gene end was trimmed by 6 bases and the J gene end by 1 base; junction bases not matched to a gene: 8. The chain's CDR3 is CSAPGQPLQETQYF. The CDR3 region has the DNA TGCAGTGCCCCGGGACAGCCACTCCAAGAGACCCAGTACTTC.

The chain couples TRBV29-1 to TRBJ1-1; the match to TRBD1 covers 8 bases. There are 11 residues in the CDR3. In germline, CDR1 is SQVTM, CDR2 ANQGSEA. With 3 bases clipped from V and 11 bases from J, the junction kept 5 bases outside the gene matches. This chain's CDR3 is CSVEGRQGAFF. The CDR3 nucleotides read TGCAGCGTTGAGGGCCGACAGGGGGCTTTCTTT.

Comments on this clonotype: This may arise from a read error, as a much more abundant clone is one base away. The genes are TRBV20-1 and TRBJ2-5, with no clear D. Germline CDR1 and CDR2: DFQATT and SNEGSKA (reference sequence). V was cut by 1 base and J by 2 bases, with 5 bases left in between. This CDR3 contains 12 residues. The CDR3 nucleotides are TGCAGTGCTAGAGCCCAGCAAGAGACCCAGTACTTC. This translates into CSARAQQETQYF.

The chain is built from TRBV3-1 and TRBJ2-3; D uncertain. CDR1 LGHDT and CDR2 YNNKEL come from the germline V gene (reference sequence). This CDR3 has 16 amino acids. V was shortened by 0 bases and J by 6 bases, with 16 bases between the two germline ends. The CDR3 DNA sequence: TGTGCCAGCAGCCAAGATAATCCGACGTCCACGGATACGCAGTATTTT. Translating gives CASSQDNPTSTDTQYF.

The V gene is TRBV20-1, the J gene TRBJ2-1, with TRBD2 matching over 8 bases. Germline V gene data show CDR1 as DFQATT and CDR2 as SNEGSKA (reference sequence). The J segment lost 3 bases and the V segment lost 5 bases, leaving 6 bases of the junction unmatched. The CDR3 has 14 residues. The CDR3 bases are TGCAGTGCTGGGACTAGTCAGGACTACAATGAGCAGTTCTTC. This sequence encodes CSAGTSQDYNEQFF.

This clonotype was picked up a small number of times. V usage is TRBV6-2 or TRBV6-3 and J usage is TRBJ2-7; 10 bases fit TRBD1. The germline gives CDR1 MNHEY, CDR2 SVGEGT. CDR3 length: 17 amino acids. V trimming: 4 bases; J trimming: 2 bases; junction bases outside the gene matches: 11. The CDR3 region has the DNA TGTGCCAGCAGTTTCAACCCCAGGGACAGGGGCGCCTACGAGCAGTACTTC. As protein: CASSFNPRDRGAYEQYF.

This clonotype came up once. The chain joins TRBV12-3 or TRBV12-4 to TRBJ1-3; D might be TRBD1 (5 bases). The germline V and J ends were trimmed by 6 bases and 0 bases, with 9 bases remaining between them. There are 14 residues in the CDR3. CDR3 bases: TGTGCCAGCAGGAAGACAGACTCTGGAAACACCATATATTTT. Protein product: CASRKTDSGNTIYF.

This clonotype was observed a handful of times. V gene TRBV29-1 combines with J gene TRBJ1-1; 8 positions agree with TRBD1. J was trimmed by 10 bases and V by 2 bases; bases with no gene match: 9. Germline loops: CDR1 SQVTM, CDR2 ANQGSEA. The CDR3 has 13 residues. CDR3 in DNA: TGCAGCGTTGAAAAAGGACAGGGTCTTAGAGCTTTCTTT. This sequence encodes CSVEKGQGLRAFF.

V and J are TRBV21-1 and TRBJ1-1. TRBV21-1 is a pseudogene. The CDR3 loop spans 14 amino acids. CDR3 amino acids: CAGTLGCMNTEAFF. The CDR3, as DNA: TGTGCCGGAACTCTGGGCTGCATGAACACTGAAGCTTTCTTT.

This clonotype was recorded only once. The chain joins TRBV20-1 to TRBJ2-1; no firm D call. Germline lookup yields CDR1 DFQATT and CDR2 SNEGSKA (reference sequence). The CDR3 length is 13 residues. V was clipped by 7 bases and J by 1 base, with 11 bases between them. The CDR3 nucleotides read TGCAGTGGTGGCCTCCCATCCTACAATGAGCAGTTCTTC. This sequence encodes CSGGLPSYNEQFF.

The chain employs TRBV2 and TRBJ2-7, with TRBD1 matching 9 bases. The CDR3 totals 14 residues. Germline lookup yields CDR1 SNHLY and CDR2 FYNNEI. V was clipped by 4 bases and J by 4 bases; unmatched bases: 5. In nucleotides, the CDR3 is TGTGCCAGCAGTGGGGACAGGGTGACATACGAGCAGTACTTC. As protein: CASSGDRVTYEQYF.

This clonotype was counted a few times. The chain has TRBV4-1 and TRBJ2-7; D is perhaps TRBD1 or TRBD2 (5 bases each). The V gene lost 6 bases and the J gene lost 0 bases, with 12 bases spanning the gap. This CDR3 region has 14 residues. Germline CDR1 MGHRA, CDR2 YSYEKL. CDR3 loop: CASRLGRSSYEQYF. Here the CDR3 DNA reads TGCGCCAGCAGGCTGGGACGTAGCTCCTACGAGCAGTACTTC.